What follows are 13 T cell receptor beta chains derived from one specimen sequenced in a study of shared clonotypes between healthy human individuals. Clones were read by immunoSEQ multiplex PCR, and TCRdb kept only the in-frame ones, dropping some. Here the sample spans fewer than 400,000 clones, around 67% being singletons. What was sequenced was memory CD4+ T cells sorted from blood. Documented subset: CD45RA-negative fraction. These receptors all come from a man younger than 40 in good health.

The rearrangement links TRBV30 to TRBJ1-2, with TRBD1 as a possible D gene (6 bases). Germline values: CDR1 GTSNPN, CDR2 SVGIG (reference sequence). This CDR3 region has 14 residues. V shed 2 bases and J shed 1 base, with 11 bases lying between them. The CDR3 reads CAWSPDSVNYGYTF. The CDR3 DNA is TGTGCCTGGAGTCCGGACAGTGTTAACTATGGCTACACCTTC. The entire variable domain, with the rest obtained from reference TRBV30 and TRBJ1-2, is as follows: SQTIHQWPATLVQPVGSPLSLECTVEGTSNPNLYWYRQAAGRGLQLLFYSVGIGQISSEVPQNLSASRPQDRQFILSSKKLLLSDSGFYLCAWSPDSVNYGYTFGSGTRLTVV.

This clone was detected once. The gene calls are TRBV28 and TRBJ2-5; D gene unclear. V lost 6 bases and J 5 bases, leaving 16 bases between the germline ends. Germline CDR1 and CDR2: MDHEN and SYDVKM. This CDR3 contains 14 residues. CDR3 DNA: TGTGCCAGCAGGATACGGAGAGCCAGTGAGACCCAGTACTTC. Amino acid sequence: CASRIRRASETQYF. Supplemented by reference TRBV28 and TRBJ2-5, the full variable domain reads DVKVTQSSRYLVKRTGEKVFLECVQDMDHENMFWYRQDPGLGLRLIYFSYDVKMKEKGDIPEGYSVSREKKERFSLILESASTNQTSMYLCASRIRRASETQYFGPGTRLLVL.

This clone occurred once. The rearrangement joins TRBV7-6 to TRBJ2-4; D unresolved. This CDR3 is built from 13 residues. Trimming took 6 bases from V and 6 from J, leaving 12 bases between them. CDR1 and CDR2 (germline): SGHVS, FNYEAQ. CDR3 loop: CASRPGSSNIQYF. The CDR3, as DNA: TGTGCCAGCAGGCCCGGGTCCTCAAACATTCAGTACTTC.

V and J are TRBV11-3 and TRBJ2-2; D is undetermined. Trimming took off 5 bases at V and 7 bases at J, with 14 bases between the two ends. CDR1 and CDR2 (germline): SGHNT, YENEEA. The CDR3 is 14 residues long. CDR3: CASSPSLVSGELFF. Written as DNA, the CDR3 is TGTGCCAGCAGCCCCTCCCTCGTTAGCGGGGAGCTGTTTTTT.

Concerning this clone: This specimen includes other DNA sequences encoding the same CDR3. V is TRBV18 and J is TRBJ2-2; a weak D match, TRBD1 (6 bases). The CDR3 sequence is 15 residues long. Per the germline V gene, CDR1 is KGHSH and CDR2 is LQKENI. The ends were cut back, 1 base at V and 3 bases at J, with 9 bases in the middle. In DNA form, the CDR3 reads TGTGCCAGCTCACCACAGGCAGGGGACACCGGGGAGCTGTTTTTT. Residues: CASSPQAGDTGELFF.

The CDR3 nucleotides are TGCGCCAGCAAAAAAATGGAATCTAACTATGGCTACACCTTC. It encodes CASKKMESNYGYTF. The chain has TRBV10-1 and TRBJ1-2; no clear D gene. Germline CDR1 and CDR2: WNHNN and SYGVQD (reference sequence). V dropped 7 bases and J dropped 0 bases, with 12 bases sitting between them. The CDR3 consists of 14 residues.

The V call is TRBV9, the J call TRBJ1-4; no definite D call. The CDR3 consists of 14 residues. CDR1 SGDLS and CDR2 YYNGEE come from the germline V gene. Trimming removed 0 bases at V and 7 bases at J, with 10 bases between. CDR3 residues: CASSVDPGLEKLFF. CDR3 DNA sequence: TGTGCCAGCAGCGTAGACCCCGGGCTTGAAAAACTGTTTTTT.

The chain links TRBV7-8 to TRBJ2-2, with 10 bases matching TRBD1. With V trimmed by 4 bases and J by 8 bases, 7 bases remained unmatched. This CDR3 has 15 residues. Per germline, CDR1 SGHVS and CDR2 FQNEAQ. As DNA, the CDR3 is TGTGCCAGCAGCTCAGGACAGGGGGAGTATGGGGAGCTGTTTTTT. Its protein product is CASSSGQGEYGELFF.

This chain uses TRBV30 with TRBJ1-1; TRBD1 might be the D (5 bases). CDR1 GTSNPN and CDR2 SVGIG come from the germline V gene (reference sequence). This CDR3 region has 14 residues. Trimming took off 1 base at V and 5 bases at J, with 14 bases between the two ends. CDR3 protein: CAWSAQYGGTEAFF. The CDR3 nucleotides are TGTGCCTGGAGTGCACAATACGGGGGGACTGAAGCTTTCTTT.

The chain recombines TRBV9 with TRBJ2-3, with 7 nucleotides matching TRBD2. The CDR3 is 16 residues long. V lost 0 bases to trimming and J lost 1 base; unmatched junction nucleotides: 5. CDR1 SGDLS and CDR2 YYNGEE come from the germline V gene. The CDR3 DNA sequence: TGTGCCAGCAGCGTAGCTCTTGCGGGAGGCACAGATACGCAGTATTTT. Translation: CASSVALAGGTDTQYF. The complete variable domain, with remaining parts taken from reference TRBV9 and TRBJ2-3, reads DSGVTQTPKHLITATGQRVTLRCSPRSGDLSVYWYQQSLDQGLQFLIQYYNGEERAKGNILERFSAQQFPDLHSELNLSSLELGDSALYFCASSVALAGGTDTQYFGPGTRLTVL.

This clone was detected only once. This probably arose from a read error, given a far larger clone one base away. The chain carries TRBV7-3 and TRBJ2-3, with D possibly being TRBD1 or TRBD2 (5 bases each). The CDR3 sequence is 18 residues long. Looked up from germline, CDR1 is SGHTA and CDR2 is FQGTGA. The V end was cut by 0 bases, the J end by 4 bases, with 20 bases between. This CDR3 reads CASSLTWGIWLVSDTQYF. The CDR3 nucleotides are TGTGCCAGCAGCTTAACGTGGGGGATCTGGCTCGTTTCAGATACGCAGTATTTT.

The sample holds many counts of this clone. CDR3 sequence: CATSREKLAGDEQFF. As DNA, the CDR3 is TGTGCCACCAGCAGAGAAAAACTAGCGGGAGATGAGCAGTTCTTC. V and J are TRBV15 and TRBJ2-1; 11 bases are a match to TRBD2. The CDR3 covers 15 residues. The ends lost 0 bases at V and 8 bases at J; junction bases unmatched: 3. Germline V gene data show CDR1 as LNHNV and CDR2 as YYDKDF (reference sequence).

CDR3 in amino acids: CASSSPLRRTADENTEAFF. CDR3 sequence (DNA): TGCGCCAGCAGCTCACCCCTTCGAAGGACAGCCGATGAGAACACTGAAGCTTTCTTT. The chain joins TRBV5-1 to TRBJ1-1; the D gene is possibly TRBD1 (6 bases). Germline V gives CDR1 SGHRS, CDR2 YFSETQ. V lost 3 bases to trimming and J lost 1 base, with 25 bases between them. This CDR3 contains 19 residues.